This T cell receptor beta chain was recorded in a study of beta chain features in type 1 diabetes. The sequenced template was cDNA made from the entire isolated RNA. Sequencing used immunoSEQ multiplex PCR; TCRdb keeps in-frame clones, though not all of them. The sample shows fewer than 350,000 clones, over 14% of them seen only once. V gave up 5 bases and J gave up 4 bases; unmatched junction bases: 4. There are 14 residues in the CDR3. The germline CDR1 and CDR2 sequences are MDHEN and SYDVKM. Points from the study as a whole: For type 1 diabetes patients, VDJ junctions showed fewer insertions and more deletions. A moderate, significant TCRB CDR3 shortening appeared in type 1 diabetes across four CD4+ subsets.

A word on this clone: The antigen is undetermined. Other DNA sequences within the sample encode an identical CDR3.

The chain links TRBV28 to TRBJ1-2; TRBD1 agrees at 10 bases. The specimen was naive CD4+ T cells from blood. The receptor was isolated from a man aged 18 to 30 with type 1 diabetes. CDR3 nucleotide sequence: TGTGCCAGCAGTCTGGGACAGGGGATCTATGGCTACACCTTC. Its protein is CASSLGQGIYGYTF.